The 10 T cell receptor beta chains presented below share a single source sample, sequenced in a study of long-term antiretroviral therapy in people with HIV (dated 2022 in TCRdb). The immunoSEQ hsTCRB v3.0 assay was used at survey level resolution for TRB variable region sequencing. TCRdb's version of the immuneACCESS table is confined to in-frame rearrangements and falls short of the full clone set. An unresolved V gene accounts for under half of the shortfall where checked; the remainder is of unknown origin. This sample lists about 38,000 clones; 80% were detected once. The biggest ten clones account for around 5.1% of the sample. Material: unsorted PBMCs, obtained 1.5 years after starting antiretroviral therapy. The receptor source for this set is a man younger than 30 with HIV.

The rearrangement joins TRBV2 to TRBJ1-4; D remains unclear. This CDR3 contains 13 residues. CDR1 is SNHLY and CDR2 is FYNNEI in the germline V gene. Trimming took off 4 bases at V and 4 bases at J, with 7 bases between the two ends. CDR3 DNA: TGTGCCAGCAGTGTCGGCGATAATGAAAAACTGTTTTTT. This sequence encodes CASSVGDNEKLFF.

This clone was counted once. V usage is TRBV7-8 and J usage is TRBJ2-5; the match to TRBD2 covers 9 bases. The CDR3 contains 15 residues. The V and J ends lost 1 base and 5 bases, in that order; junction bases with no gene match: 5. The V gene's germline CDR1 is SGHVS and CDR2 FQNEAQ. The CDR3 protein is CASSLGRGGLETQYF. The CDR3 bases are TGTGCCAGCAGCTTAGGGCGGGGGGGTTTGGAGACCCAGTACTTC.

The V gene is TRBV29-1, the J gene TRBJ2-1; TRBD2 aligns across 10 bases. The CDR3 extends over 14 amino acids. With 4 bases clipped from V and 4 bases from J, the junction kept 4 bases outside the gene matches. From germline, CDR1 is SQVTM and CDR2 ANQGSEA. CDR3 sequence: CSVGKREGYNEQFF. The CDR3 region has the DNA TGCAGCGTTGGAAAGCGGGAGGGATACAATGAGCAGTTCTTC.

The chain uses TRBV6-5 and TRBJ2-7; D might be TRBD1 (5 bases). This CDR3 contains 14 residues. The ends were cut back, 6 bases at V and 0 bases at J, with 12 bases in the middle. In germline, CDR1 is MNHEY, CDR2 SVGAGI. For the CDR3, the DNA is TGTGCCAGCAGAGACAGTTTAAGCTCCTACGAGCAGTACTTC. It codes for CASRDSLSSYEQYF.

The rearrangement links TRBV11-2 to TRBJ2-7, with D possibly called TRBD1 or TRBD2 (5 bases each). This CDR3 is built from 13 residues. From germline, CDR1 is SGHAT and CDR2 FQNNGV. The V and J ends lost 4 bases and 5 bases respectively, with 12 bases between them. CDR3 DNA: TGTGCCAGCAGCTACGGGACCAGCCACGAGCAGTACTTC. Encoded protein: CASSYGTSHEQYF.

CDR3 nucleotide sequence: TGTGCCACCTCCGGGACCAACAATCAGCCCCAGCATTTT. This gives the protein CATSGTNNQPQHF. The chain couples TRBV6-5 to TRBJ1-5; possible D gene TRBD1, 5 bases. Trimming shortened V by 10 bases and J by 3 bases, and 13 bases separated the two germline ends. The length of the CDR3 is 13 residues. Germline CDR1 and CDR2: MNHEY and SVGAGI.

The chain joins TRBV19 to TRBJ1-1; tentatively, D is TRBD1 (6 bases). This CDR3 contains 17 residues. The V end lost 6 bases, the J end lost 0 bases, and 20 bases lay between the germline ends. Germline CDR1 is LNHDA and CDR2 is SQIVND (reference sequence). The CDR3 spells CASRRGDDLVMNTEAFF. CDR3 nucleotides: TGTGCCAGTAGGAGGGGGGACGACCTGGTCATGAACACTGAAGCTTTCTTT.

The chain has TRBV7-9 and TRBJ2-6; D ambiguous. This CDR3 is built from 16 residues. With 5 bases removed from V and 0 bases from J, the gap between germline ends came to 11 bases. Germline CDR1 is SEHNR and CDR2 is FQNEAQ (reference sequence). CDR3: CASSPPGGSGANVLTF. CDR3 bases: TGTGCCAGCAGCCCCCCCGGTGGCTCTGGGGCCAACGTCCTGACTTTC.

The chain carries TRBV7-2 and TRBJ2-7, with 7 nucleotides matching TRBD1. The germline CDR1 and CDR2 sequences are SGHTA and FQGNSA. J gave up 3 bases and V 6 bases, and 5 bases lay outside the gene matches. This CDR3 spans 13 amino acids. DNA of the CDR3: TGTGCCAGCAGAAGGGACAGTCTCTACGAGCAGTACTTC. Amino acids: CASRRDSLYEQYF.

The CDR3 nucleotides read TGTGCCAGCACCCGAGATGGACTAGTGTACGAGCAGTACTTC. Its translation is CASTRDGLVYEQYF. This chain joins TRBV25-1 and TRBJ2-7; TRBD2 matches at 7 bases. Germline CDR1 is MGHDK and CDR2 is SYGVNS. This CDR3 spans 14 amino acids. Trimming at V came to 7 bases and at J to 4 bases, leaving 10 bases not matched to a gene.